These 17 T cell receptor beta chains share one sample of origin, sequenced in a study of CD8 T cells in Susac syndrome. It was with random hexamers that about 0.45 to 1 ug RNA was reverse transcribed. TCRdb re-called the immunoSEQ multiplex PCR reads through MiXCR, storing one row per CDR3 protein. Here the sample spans about 210,000 distinct CDR3 sequences, approximately 93% being singletons. The sequenced sample was CD4+ T cells from PBMCs. The receptors come from a human donor in good health.

This chain connects TRBV5-6 to TRBJ1-1; maybe TRBD1 (6 bases). From germline, CDR1 is SGHDT and CDR2 YYEEEE. Trimming removed 4 bases from V and 5 bases from J, with 21 bases in between. The CDR3 is made up of 16 amino acids. CDR3 loop: CASSPESRGGRTEAFF. The CDR3 bases are TGTGCCAGCAGCCCGGAGTCCAGGGGAGGGCGGACTGAAGCTTTCTTT. The whole variable domain, remainder taken from reference TRBV5-6 and TRBJ1-1, is DAGVTQSPTHLIKTRGQQVTLRCSPKSGHDTVSWYQQALGQGPQFIFQYYEEEERQRGNFPDRFSGHQFPNYSSELNVNALLLGDSALYLCASSPESRGGRTEAFFGQGTRLTVV.

The V gene is TRBV27, the J gene TRBJ1-5, with D perhaps matching TRBD1 (6 bases). CDR1 and CDR2 (germline): MNHEY, SMNVEV (reference sequence). V lost 6 bases and J lost 0, with 15 bases in between. The CDR3 sequence is 16 residues long. The CDR3 DNA reads as TGTGCCAGCAGCCTATCACAGGGCCATAGCAATCAGCCCCAGCATTTT. Translated: CASSLSQGHSNQPQHF.

The chain is built from TRBV3-1 and TRBJ2-5; possible D gene TRBD2, 6 bases. Trimming stripped 8 bases from V and 1 base from J, with 14 bases between. There are 14 residues in the CDR3. Germline V gives CDR1 LGHDT, CDR2 YNNKEL (reference sequence). The CDR3 region is CASRDRTTQETQYF. The CDR3 DNA reads TGTGCCAGCCGGGATAGGACTACCCAAGAGACCCAGTACTTC.

This sequence joins TRBV4-3 and TRBJ1-5; D is undetermined. The length of the CDR3 is 15 residues. Germline values: CDR1 LGHNA, CDR2 YSLEER. V was trimmed by 0 bases and J by 1 base, leaving 7 bases between them. CDR3 coding DNA: TGCGCCAGCAGCCAAGATGTAGCGAGCAATCAGCCCCAGCATTTT. It translates to CASSQDVASNQPQHF.

This clonotype was seen once. CDR3 in amino acids: CASSLEAGINEQFF. CDR3 in DNA: TGCGCCAGCAGCTTGGAGGCAGGGATCAATGAGCAGTTCTTC. The chain is built from TRBV5-1 and TRBJ2-1, with D possibly matching TRBD1 (5 bases). V dropped 0 bases and J dropped 6 bases, with 10 bases sitting between them. Germline CDR1 reads SGHRS; CDR2 reads YFSETQ. The CDR3 runs to 14 residues.

This chain uses TRBV7-9 with TRBJ2-1, with D unresolved. Trimming pared 0 bases from V and 8 bases from J, leaving 11 bases between. Germline V lookup: CDR1 SEHNR, CDR2 FQNEAQ (reference sequence). CDR3 size: 14 residues. CDR3 sequence reads: CASSLAVTRDEQFF. DNA for the CDR3: TGTGCCAGCAGCTTAGCGGTGACTCGCGATGAGCAGTTCTTC.

The chain carries TRBV30 and TRBJ2-3, with 7 nucleotides matching TRBD1. The V gene end was trimmed by 1 base and the J gene end by 9 bases; junction bases not matched to a gene: 4. CDR1 is GTSNPN, CDR2 SVGIG, per germline (reference sequence). The CDR3 runs 12 residues. The CDR3 region has the DNA TGTGCCTGGAGTGGGGTGGACAGGACGCAGTATTTT. Its protein product is CAWSGVDRTQYF.

The chain recombines TRBV29-1 with TRBJ1-1; D uncertain. CDR1 and CDR2 (germline): SQVTM, ANQGSEA. The CDR3 has 12 amino acids. V lost 6 bases and J lost 0, with 8 bases in between. CDR3: CSVSELNTEAFF. The CDR3 bases are TGCAGCGTATCGGAATTGAACACTGAAGCTTTCTTT.

CDR3 bases: TGCAGCGTTCAGGGTGGAACATCCTACAATGAGCAGTTCTTC. Amino acid sequence: CSVQGGTSYNEQFF. The chain couples TRBV29-1 to TRBJ2-1; possibly TRBD1 for D (5 bases). Trimming took 5 bases from V and 1 from J, leaving 12 bases between them. The CDR3 covers 14 residues. Germline CDR1 SQVTM, CDR2 ANQGSEA.

The CDR3 bases are TGTGCCAGCAGCCTAGGGAACTTCAGGTTCCCGGAGCAGTTCTTC. Protein product: CASSLGNFRFPEQFF. The gene calls are TRBV7-9 and TRBJ2-1; no definite D call. CDR1 and CDR2 (germline): SEHNR, FQNEAQ (reference sequence). Between the trimmed V and J ends, which lost 5 bases and 10 bases, there was a span of 21 bases. The CDR3 consists of 15 residues.

The chain links TRBV7-2 to TRBJ2-7, with D possibly being TRBD2 (5 bases). Per germline, CDR1 SGHTA and CDR2 FQGNSA. V lost 5 bases to trimming and J lost 5 bases, with 13 bases between them. This CDR3 comprises 13 residues. The CDR3 sequence: CASSLLMEDEQYV. DNA of the CDR3: TGTGCCAGCAGCCTACTAATGGAGGACGAGCAGTACGTC.

The chain employs TRBV12-3 or TRBV12-4 and TRBJ1-2; TRBD1 matches 10 bases. V shed 5 bases, J shed 0 bases, and the junction held 9 bases outside the gene matches. The CDR3 covers 17 residues. CDR3 amino acids: CASSTWTGGNTNYGYTF. The CDR3 DNA sequence: TGTGCCAGCAGTACTTGGACAGGGGGGAATACTAACTATGGCTACACCTTC.

The genes are TRBV3-1 and TRBJ1-2; D gene uncertain. V shed 4 bases and J shed 1 base, with 10 bases lying between them. The CDR3 length is 14 residues. From germline, CDR1 is LGHDT and CDR2 YNNKEL (reference sequence). The CDR3, as DNA: TGTGCCAGCAGCCTAGGTGGGGATAACTATGGCTACACCTTC. It yields the protein CASSLGGDNYGYTF.

The genes are TRBV11-1 and TRBJ1-1, with D unresolved. The V and J ends lost 8 bases and 4 bases respectively, with 20 bases between them. The CDR3 is made up of 15 amino acids. The germline V gene has CDR1 SGHAT and CDR2 FQDESV (reference sequence). The CDR3 reads CASSMASLASTEAFF. CDR3 sequence (DNA): TGTGCCAGCTCTATGGCGAGTCTGGCGAGCACTGAAGCTTTCTTT.

The chain combines TRBV30 with TRBJ1-3; tentative D call: TRBD1 (5 bases). Trimming left V 5 bases short and J 4 bases short, with 9 bases between. This CDR3 spans 12 amino acids. Germline V gene data show CDR1 as GTSNPN and CDR2 as SVGIG (reference sequence). CDR3 DNA: TGTGCCTGGGGACACGGGGGAAACACCATATATTTT. It codes for CAWGHGGNTIYF.

This rearrangement joins TRBV7-2 to TRBJ1-2, with D perhaps matching TRBD1 (5 bases). The CDR3 is 14 amino acids. V gave up 7 bases and J gave up 3 bases, with 15 bases separating them. CDR1 is SGHTA, CDR2 FQGNSA, per germline. The DNA of the CDR3 is TGTGCCAGCATCCCGGGACGGGGTTACTATGGCTACACCTTC. It is translated as CASIPGRGYYGYTF.

This clonotype has a single count. This chain connects TRBV5-4 to TRBJ2-3; D ambiguous. V dropped 3 bases and J dropped 5 bases, with 7 bases sitting between them. Per the germline V gene, CDR1 is SGHNT and CDR2 is YYREEE (reference sequence). The CDR3 length is 12 residues. CDR3 bases: TGTGCCAGCAGCTCCCCCCAAGATACGCAGTATTTT. It yields the protein CASSSPQDTQYF.